Detailed here is one T cell receptor (beta chain). The record originates from a study of blood T cell repertoires in COVID-19. The CDR3 runs 15 residues. The germline V gene has CDR1 SGHRS and CDR2 YFSETQ. V gave up 0 bases and J gave up 4 bases, with 10 bases separating them. Per the original methods: Reference gene primer amplification in the assay estimated nucleated cell counts. TCRdb's table, derived via immunoSEQ multiplex PCR, lists solely in-frame clones and lacks some. V and J calls and clone size are as listed in that table; D and trimming were resolved from the DNA. The sample yields approximately 290,000 clones, around nine tenths seen once.

The chain recombines TRBV5-1 with TRBJ2-2; D not certain. The receptor comes from a man aged 30 to 45 with acute or convalescent COVID-19. The source material was peripheral blood. CDR3: CASSLAETVTGELFF. CDR3 coding DNA: TGCGCCAGCAGCTTGGCCGAAACGGTCACCGGGGAGCTGTTTTTT. The full variable domain, in which reference TRBV5-1 and TRBJ2-2 provide the parts outside the CDR3, is KAGVTQTPRYLIKTRGQQVTLSCSPISGHRSVSWYQQTPGQGLQFLFEYFSETQRNKGNFPGRFSGRQFSNSRSEMNVSTLELGDSALYLCASSLAETVTGELFFGEGSRLTVL.